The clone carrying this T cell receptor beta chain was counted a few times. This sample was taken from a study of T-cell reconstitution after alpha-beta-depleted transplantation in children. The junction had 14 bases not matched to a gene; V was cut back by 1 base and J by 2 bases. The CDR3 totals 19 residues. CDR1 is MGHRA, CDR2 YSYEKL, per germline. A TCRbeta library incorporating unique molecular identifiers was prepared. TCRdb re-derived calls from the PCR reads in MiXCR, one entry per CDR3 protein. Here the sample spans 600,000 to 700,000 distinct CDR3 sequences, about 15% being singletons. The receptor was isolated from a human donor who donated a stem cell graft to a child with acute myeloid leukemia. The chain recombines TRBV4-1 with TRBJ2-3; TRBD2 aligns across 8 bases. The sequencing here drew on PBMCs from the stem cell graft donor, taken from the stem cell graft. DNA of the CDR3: TGCGCCAGCAGCCAAGGCCAGATCGGTGGTAGCGGGAACACAGATACGCAGTATTTT. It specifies CASSQGQIGGSGNTDTQYF.